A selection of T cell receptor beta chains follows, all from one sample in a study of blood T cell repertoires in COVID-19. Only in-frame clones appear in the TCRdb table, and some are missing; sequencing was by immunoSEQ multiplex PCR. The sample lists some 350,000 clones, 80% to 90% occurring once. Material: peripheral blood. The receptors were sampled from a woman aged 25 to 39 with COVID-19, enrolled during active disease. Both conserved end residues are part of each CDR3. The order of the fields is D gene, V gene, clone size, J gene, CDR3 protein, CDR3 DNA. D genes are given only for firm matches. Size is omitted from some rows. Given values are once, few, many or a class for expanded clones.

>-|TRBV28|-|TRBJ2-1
CAIRGGGPRTEQFF
TGTGCCATACGTGGGGGGGGGCCCCGAACCGAGCAGTTCTTC
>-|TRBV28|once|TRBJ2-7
CASSPIWGWGQYF
TGTGCCAGCAGTCCCATATGGGGCTGGGGGCAGTACTTC
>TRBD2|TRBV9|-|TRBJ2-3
CASSGGGSVGTDTQYF
TGTGCCAGCAGCGGGGGCGGGAGTGTAGGCACAGATACGCAGTATTTT
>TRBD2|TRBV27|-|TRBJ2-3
CASKEDLAGSTDTQYF
TGTGCCAGCAAGGAGGATCTAGCGGGATCCACAGATACGCAGTATTTT
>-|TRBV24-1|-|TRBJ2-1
CATGSRERYNEQFF
TGTGCCACAGGAAGCCGGGAGAGGTACAATGAGCAGTTCTTC
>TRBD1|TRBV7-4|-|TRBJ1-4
CASRYDRGLDEKLFF
TGTGCCAGCAGGTACGACAGGGGGCTGGATGAAAAACTGTTTTTT
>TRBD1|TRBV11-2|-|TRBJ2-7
CASSSDREVYEQYF
TGTGCCAGCAGCTCGGACAGGGAGGTCTACGAGCAGTACTTC
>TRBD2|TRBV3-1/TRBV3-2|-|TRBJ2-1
CASSPRTSGRNEQFF
TGTGCCAGCAGCCCACGGACTAGCGGGAGGAATGAGCAGTTCTTC
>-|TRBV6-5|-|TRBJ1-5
CASNRQSNQPQHF
TGTGCCAGCAACCGACAGAGCAATCAGCCCCAGCATTTT
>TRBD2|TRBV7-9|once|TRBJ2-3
CASSPGLAGLTDTQYF
TGTGCCAGCAGCCCTGGACTAGCGGGTCTCACAGATACGCAGTATTTT
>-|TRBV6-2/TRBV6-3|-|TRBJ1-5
CASSPDTYSNQPQHF
TGTGCCAGCAGTCCGGACACATATAGCAATCAGCCCCAGCATTTT
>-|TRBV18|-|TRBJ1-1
CASSPLIGGMNTEAFF
TGTGCCAGCTCACCACTAATCGGCGGTATGAACACTGAAGCTTTCTTT
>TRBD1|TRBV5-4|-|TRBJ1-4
CASSPSDRVNEKLFF
TGTGCCAGCAGCCCCTCCGACAGGGTTAATGAAAAACTGTTTTTT
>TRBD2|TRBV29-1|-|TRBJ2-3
CSVTWSSGITDTQYF
TGCAGCGTCACATGGAGTAGCGGGATAACAGATACGCAGTATTTT
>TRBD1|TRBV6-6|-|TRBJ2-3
CASSTTGGASPDTQYF
TGTGCCAGCAGTACGACAGGGGGCGCTTCCCCAGATACGCAGTATTTT
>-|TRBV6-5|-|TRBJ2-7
CAVAQGPYEQYF
TGTGCGGTTGCGCAGGGGCCCTACGAGCAGTACTTC
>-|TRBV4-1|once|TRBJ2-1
CASSQGPQGRNEQFF
TGCGCCAGCAGCCAAGGACCCCAAGGGAGGAATGAGCAGTTCTTC
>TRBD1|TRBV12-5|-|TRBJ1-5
CASGPPTGSNQPQHF
TGTGCTAGTGGTCCGCCGACAGGGAGCAATCAGCCCCAGCATTTT
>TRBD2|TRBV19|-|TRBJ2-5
CASSLPGGKQTQYF
TGTGCCAGTAGCCTCCCGGGGGGGAAACAGACCCAGTACTTC
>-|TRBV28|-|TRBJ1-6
CAGGSTWNSPLHF
TGTGCCGGGGGGAGCACGTGGAATTCACCCCTCCACTTT
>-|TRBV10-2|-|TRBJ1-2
CASSNLRFRGNDGYTF
TGCGCCAGCAGTAACTTAAGATTTAGGGGGAATGATGGCTACACCTTC
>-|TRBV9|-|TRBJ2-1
CASSVGTSFGDEQFF
TGTGCCAGCAGCGTTGGGACTTCATTCGGGGATGAGCAGTTCTTC
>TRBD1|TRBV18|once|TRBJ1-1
CASSPSTGASTEAFF
TGTGCCAGCTCACCGTCGACAGGGGCTAGCACTGAAGCTTTCTTT
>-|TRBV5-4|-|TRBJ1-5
CASSFPGSNQPQHF
TGTGCCAGCAGCTTCCCGGGGAGCAATCAGCCCCAGCATTTT
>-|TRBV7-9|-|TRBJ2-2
CASSLKAHRERTGELFF
TGTGCCAGCAGCTTAAAGGCCCATCGGGAGAGAACCGGGGAGCTGTTTTTT
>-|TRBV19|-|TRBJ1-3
CASSPTDHSGNTIYF
TGTGCCAGTAGCCCCACAGATCACTCTGGAAACACCATATATTTT
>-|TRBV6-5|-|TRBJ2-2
CASRGLENTGEPFF
TGTGCCAGCAGAGGACTGGAGAACACCGGGGAGCCGTTTTTT
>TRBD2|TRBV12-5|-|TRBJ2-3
CASGLLGLATDTQYF
TGTGCTAGTGGTTTGTTGGGACTAGCGACAGATACGCAGTATTTT
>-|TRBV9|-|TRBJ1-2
CASSDTYGYTF
TGTGCCAGCAGTGACACCTATGGCTACACCTTC
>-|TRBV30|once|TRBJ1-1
CAWCRGWNTEAFF
TGTGCCTGGTGTAGGGGGTGGAACACTGAAGCTTTCTTT
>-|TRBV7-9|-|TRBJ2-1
CASSQGSEQFF
TGTGCCAGCAGCCAGGGGAGTGAGCAGTTCTTC